This T cell receptor beta chain was recovered during a study of regulatory T cells in long-lasting Graves disease (dated by TCRdb to the early 2020s). Study-level background: Persistent Graves' disease was defined as antithyroid drug treatment for over 5 years with persistently positive TSH receptor autoantibodies. Persistent Graves' disease patients were compared with newly diagnosed Graves' disease patients by peripheral blood TCR sequencing and RNA sequencing. The study took place in China and was registered as a clinical trial. A total of about 35 samples underwent TCR sequencing, from about 13 patients with persistent Graves' disease and about 20 patients with newly diagnosed Graves' disease. In the clinical cohort, patients with persistent Graves' disease had used antithyroid drugs for an average of about 9.3 years.

Reading the label with the study, this specimen's time point is: persistent/refractory GD, antithyroid drugs over 5 years with positive TRAb. For both TCR sequencing and RNA sequencing, RNA was extracted from PBMCs using TRIzol. The diagnosis of Graves' disease followed American Thyroid Association guidelines. The patients came from an endocrinology department in Xi'an, China. Each patient gave about 9.1 milliliters of peripheral blood, collected in an EDTA anticoagulant tube. PBMCs were isolated by Ficoll Paque Plus density gradient separation without further T cell sorting. An Agilent 2100 Bioanalyzer and agarose gel were used to check RNA quality, while a NanoDrop 2000 measured RNA concentration. Paper-wide results and their limitations: Sequencing and analysis were limited to the TCR beta chain. Compared with newly diagnosed patients, persistent Graves' disease patients had lower TCR Shannon entropy and fewer highly expanded clones, which suggests clonal expansion. Persistent patients shared more public clonotypes among themselves (around 2,500) than newly diagnosed patients did (about 900). The authors noted that the small sample size was a limitation that may lower accuracy. Preferential use of TRBV28, TRBJ1-2 and TRBJ2-5 was observed in persistent disease, whereas TRBV20-1 and TRBJ2-1 were favored in newly diagnosed disease. The study examined only peripheral blood because the primary lesion, thyroid tissue, could not be accessed.

The library was built by means of multiplex PCR. The reads were generated on an Illumina HiSeq 4000. To build TCR beta libraries, CDR3 regions were amplified by Arm-PCR using iRepertoire HTBI primers. PCR products were gel purified before sequencing. Per the authors' processing: A total of some 60 TRBV and under 15 TRBJ segments were identified across samples and were used for gene usage analysis of CDR3 amino acid clonotypes. COPE and FqMerger were used to merge the filtered high-quality paired reads into contigs. Contigs were aligned with BLAST to IMGT TRBV, TRBD and TRBJ reference genes, and CDR3 was defined per IMGT. Highly expanded clones were defined as clonotypes with a frequency above 0.1%. Shannon entropy served as the measure of repertoire diversity, while the Gini coefficient captured V-J evenness. A clonotype found in more than one individual was treated as public. TCRdb reanalyzed the raw reads on its own, using fastp at Q25 for trimming and MiXCR for clone calling, and kept in-frame beta chains. Rows are combined by CDR3 protein, so each entry shows the most common genes and DNA. What appears here as the V and J calls and clone size reflects TCRdb's work, not the paper's. In this sample the table shows around 500,000 distinct CDR3 sequences, roughly 20% of which occur a single time. The biggest ten clones account for 7.8% of the sample.

The germline V gene provides CDR1 SGDLS and CDR2 YYNGEE. The junction shows trimming of 0 bases on V and 3 bases on J, plus 12 bases between the germline ends. The CDR3 numbers 15 residues from cysteine through phenylalanine. Here the CDR3 DNA is all that survives: 45 bases in frame from base 1. In its sample, this clonotype was seen a few times. The specificity of this receptor is unknown. Base qualities are not recorded, but no much larger clone differs from it by a single base. The TCR sequence derives from a female donor with Graves disease. The source material was peripheral blood mononuclear cells (PBMCs), sampled when the disease was refractory, from a patient treated with antithyroid drugs. The rearranged chain carries TRBV9 and TRBJ1-1; too little of a D gene remains to name it. The nucleotide sequence reads TGTGCCAGCAGCGTAGATGGGGTCGTGTACACTGAAGCTTTCTTT. Translated, it gives CASSVDGVVYTEAFF. Supplemented by the reference TRBV9 and TRBJ1-1 proteins around the CDR3, the complete variable domain is DSGVTQTPKHLITATGQRVTLRCSPRSGDLSVYWYQQSLDQGLQFLIQYYNGEERAKGNILERFSAQQFPDLHSELNLSSLELGDSALYFCASSVDGVVYTEAFFGQGTRLTVV.